The text below deals with one T cell receptor beta chain. Its target is unknown. At the DNA level, this CDR3 is encoded by other sequences in the same sample as well. Regarding time point: week 3, after first cycle of checkpoint inhibitor. Measured with immunoSEQ multiplex PCR; TCRdb has only the in-frame clones, and not every one. In the table there are thousands of clones, over 75% of which are singletons. This record belongs to a study of blood T cell dynamics during melanoma immunotherapy. Findings and limits, study-wide: Clones driving repertoire changes may be melanoma-specific or general immune activation.

V was pared by 4 bases and J by 0 bases, with 8 bases between. The CDR3 length is 14 residues. CDR1 is SGDLS and CDR2 is YYNGEE in the germline V gene. The receptor was isolated from a human donor with melanoma. Material: blood, obtained from a patient treated with checkpoint blockade. This chain connects TRBV9 to TRBJ1-5; D is possibly TRBD1 (6 bases). The CDR3 region has the DNA TGTGCCAGCAGCAAGGGGGTTAGCAATCAGCCCCAGCATTTT. Translation gives CASSKGVSNQPQHF.